The clone carrying this T cell receptor (beta chain) was detected only a few times. The data are from a study of human T cells and chemical hapten exposure. The time point is: pre-sensitization, week 0. Regarding treatment: therapeutic diphenylcyclopropenone sensitization with weekly scalp DPC. V shed 1 base and J shed 0 bases, with 19 bases lying between them. This CDR3 is 19 amino acids long. Looked up from germline, CDR1 is SGHDN and CDR2 is FVKESK. TCRdb re-called the RACE reads with MiXCR, one entry per CDR3 protein. The sample consists of under 100,000 distinct CDR3 sequences, about 8% of them appearing once.

This chain joins TRBV14 and TRBJ2-4; no reliable D call. The sample here was whole blood, taken in connection with sensitization to the hapten diphenylcyclopropenone (DPC). The receptor's source is a man aged 40-55 years with alopecia areata. Some clones in this sample may be carry-over from other donors' samples. Here the CDR3 DNA reads TGTGCCAGCAGCCAAGGTCGGCTCTCGCGGATTATAGCCAAAAACATTCAGTACTTC. Translation gives CASSQGRLSRIIAKNIQYF.